This is a list of T cell receptor beta chains from one sample in a study of T cell clonotyping in hematopoietic cell transplantation. Generated by immunoSEQ multiplex PCR, the TCRdb table keeps only in-frame clones and is missing some. The sample shows around 45,000 clones, about four fifths of them seen only once. This material consisted of peripheral blood mononuclear cells, taken before stem cell transplant. The source is a man in his 60s with myelodysplastic syndrome. Some clones in this sample may be carry-over from other donors' samples. Both conserved end residues are part of each CDR3. The D gene is left open where the match is weak. Clone sizes are given selectively: once, few, many, or a class where the clone is expanded.

>few|TRBV9|TRBD2|TRBJ2-2
TGTGCCAGCAGCCCTAGCGGGTGGAACACCGGGGAGCTGTTTTTT
CASSPSGWNTGELFF
>.|TRBV30|.|TRBJ2-5
TGTGCCTGGAGCGGGGTCCGAGGAGAGACCCAGTACTTC
CAWSGVRGETQYF
>.|TRBV30|.|TRBJ2-3
TGTGCCTGGAGTGTACAGCTAGGGGCGCAGTATTTT
CAWSVQLGAQYF
>.|TRBV5-4|.|TRBJ1-4
TGTGCCAGCAGCTTGGGCCCCAGGGTGGCTAATGAAAAACTGTTTTTT
CASSLGPRVANEKLFF
>.|TRBV6-6|.|TRBJ1-1
TGTGCCAGCAGTTCCACCTCCGGGCGGGCTGAAGCTTTCTTT
CASSSTSGRAEAFF
>.|TRBV10-2|.|TRBJ2-7
TGCGCCAGTGTGGAATCCTACGAGCAGTACTTC
CASVESYEQYF
>.|TRBV30|.|TRBJ2-7
TGTGCCTGGAGTCGACAGACCTACGAGCAGTACTTC
CAWSRQTYEQYF
>once|TRBV27|.|TRBJ2-3
TGTGCCAGCAGTCCGCACCTCACAGATACGCAGTATTTT
CASSPHLTDTQYF
>.|TRBV5-1|.|TRBJ2-5
TGCGCCAGCAGCCCGACCACGGCAGAGACCCAGTACTTC
CASSPTTAETQYF
>.|TRBV19|TRBD1|TRBJ1-5
TGTGCCAGTAGTATACAGGGGGATCAGCCCCAGCATTTT
CASSIQGDQPQHF
>.|TRBV25-1|.|TRBJ1-4
TGTGCCAGCAGTCCTCAGGGATCATACATTCCGAGTAATGAAAAACTGTTTTTT
CASSPQGSYIPSNEKLFF
>.|TRBV7-8|.|TRBJ2-2
TGTGCCAGCAGCTGGAGGCCATCAGGGAAAACCGGGGAGCTGTTTTTT
CASSWRPSGKTGELFF
>few|TRBV30|.|TRBJ1-1
TGTGCCTGGAGTCGACGACGGCCGGAGGCTTTCTTT
CAWSRRRPEAFF
>.|TRBV10-2|TRBD2|TRBJ2-5
TGCGCCAGCAGTGAACAAGCGGGAATAGGCGAGACCCAGTACTTC
CASSEQAGIGETQYF
>.|TRBV11-2|.|TRBJ2-5
TGTGCCAGCAGCGGACGAATCCAAGAGACCCAGTACTTC
CASSGRIQETQYF
>.|TRBV4-2|.|TRBJ1-1
TGTGCCAGCAGCCAAGATTGGGGCCGTCGGGATACTGAAGCTTTCTTT
CASSQDWGRRDTEAFF
>once|TRBV28|.|TRBJ2-2
TGTGCCAGCAGAGAATCAAACAGGGCCACCGGGGAGCTGTTTTTT
CASRESNRATGELFF
>.|TRBV11-3|.|TRBJ2-7
TGTGCCAGCAGCTTATACAGTGCCTACGAGCAGTACTTC
CASSLYSAYEQYF
>.|TRBV4-1|.|TRBJ1-3
TGCGCCAGCAGCCAAGAACAGAGCTCTGGAAACACCATATATTTT
CASSQEQSSGNTIYF
>once|TRBV4-1|TRBD1|TRBJ1-3
TGCGCCAGCAGCCAATTGGTCGGGACAGCGGATGGAGACACCATATATTTT
CASSQLVGTADGDTIYF
>.|TRBV6-4|TRBD1|TRBJ2-2
TGTGCCAGCAGTGACTCGACAGGGCGGGCCACCGGGGAGCTGTTTTTT
CASSDSTGRATGELFF
>.|TRBV2|.|TRBJ2-7
TGTGCCAGCAGGGCGGACATACTCTCCTACGAGCAGTACTTC
CASRADILSYEQYF
>.|TRBV27|.|TRBJ1-2
TGTGCCAGCAGTTTAAGGGGAGGGACGATCTATGGCTACACCTTC
CASSLRGGTIYGYTF
>.|TRBV28|.|TRBJ1-2
TGTGCCAGCAGTTTGGCGGTCTATGGCTACACCTTC
CASSLAVYGYTF
>.|TRBV19|.|TRBJ2-7
TGTGCCAGTAGTTCCGCTGAGGCAGGGAACTACGAGCAGTACTTC
CASSSAEAGNYEQYF
>.|TRBV10-3|.|TRBJ2-7
TGTGCCATCAGTGATCCTTACGAGCAGTACTTC
CAISDPYEQYF
>.|TRBV29-1|.|TRBJ2-1
TGCAGCGTTGAAGGGCAGAGCTCCTACAATGAGCAGTTCTTC
CSVEGQSSYNEQFF
>.|TRBV19|.|TRBJ1-5
TGTGCCAGTATGCCCGGGGCAGGGAGGGGTCATCAGCCCCAGCATTTT
CASMPGAGRGHQPQHF
>once|TRBV7-2|.|TRBJ2-5
TGTGCCAGCAGCCAAAACTTGGCCCTGATGGGGACCCAGTACTTC
CASSQNLALMGTQYF
>.|TRBV2|.|TRBJ2-7
TGTGCCAGCAGGGGAGGTGGTCAAGGCGAGCAGTACTTC
CASRGGGQGEQYF
>once|TRBV28|.|TRBJ2-5
TGTGCCAGCAGTTTCGCGGGTGTGGAGACCCAGTACTTC
CASSFAGVETQYF
>.|TRBV11-2|.|TRBJ2-7
TGTGCCAGCAGATCCGAGGGGGGGCATTCGCGCCACGAGCAGTACTTC
CASRSEGGHSRHEQYF
>.|TRBV28|.|TRBJ1-4
TGTGCCAGCAGGAGGACAGTTGCAACTAATGAAAAACTGTTTTTT
CASRRTVATNEKLFF
>once|TRBV5-1|.|TRBJ1-6
TGCGCCAGCAGTATGGAAAACTCCTATAATTCACCCCTCCACTTT
CASSMENSYNSPLHF
>.|TRBV6-5|.|TRBJ1-4
TGTGCCAGCAGAACAGGCCGTAATGAAAAACTGTTTTTT
CASRTGRNEKLFF
>.|TRBV30|TRBD1|TRBJ1-4
TGTGCCTGGCATAAGGACAGGGAGGGTGAAAAACTGTTTTTT
CAWHKDREGEKLFF
>.|TRBV7-8|TRBD1|TRBJ2-7
TGTGCCAGCAGCTCGCCGACAGGGGGCCTAGCCTACGAGCAGTACTTC
CASSSPTGGLAYEQYF